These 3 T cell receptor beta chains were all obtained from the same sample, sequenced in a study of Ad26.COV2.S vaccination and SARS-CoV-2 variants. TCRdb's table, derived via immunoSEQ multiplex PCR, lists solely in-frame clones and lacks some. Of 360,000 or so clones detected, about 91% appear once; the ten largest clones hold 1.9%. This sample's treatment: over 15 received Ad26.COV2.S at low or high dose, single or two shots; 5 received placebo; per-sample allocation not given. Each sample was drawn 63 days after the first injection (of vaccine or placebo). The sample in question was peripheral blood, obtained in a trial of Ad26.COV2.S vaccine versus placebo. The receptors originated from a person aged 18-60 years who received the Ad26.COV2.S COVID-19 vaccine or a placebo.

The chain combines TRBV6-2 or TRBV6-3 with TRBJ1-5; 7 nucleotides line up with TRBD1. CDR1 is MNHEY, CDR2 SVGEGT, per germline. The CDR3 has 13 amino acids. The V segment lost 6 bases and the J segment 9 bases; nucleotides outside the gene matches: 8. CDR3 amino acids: CASSRDRVTPQHF. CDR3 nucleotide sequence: TGTGCCAGCAGCCGGGACAGAGTGACGCCCCAGCATTTT.

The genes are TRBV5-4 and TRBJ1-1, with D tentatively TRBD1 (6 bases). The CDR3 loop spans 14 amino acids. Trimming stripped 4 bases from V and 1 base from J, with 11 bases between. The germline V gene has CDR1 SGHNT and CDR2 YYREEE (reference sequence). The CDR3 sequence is CASSAPRGNTEAFF. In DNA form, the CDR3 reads TGTGCCAGCAGCGCCCCCAGGGGGAACACTGAAGCTTTCTTT.

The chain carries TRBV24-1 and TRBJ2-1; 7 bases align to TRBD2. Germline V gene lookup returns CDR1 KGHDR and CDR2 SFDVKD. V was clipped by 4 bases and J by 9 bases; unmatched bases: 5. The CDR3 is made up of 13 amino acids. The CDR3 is CATSDAGEGEQFF. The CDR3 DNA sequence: TGTGCCACCAGTGACGCGGGAGAGGGTGAGCAGTTCTTC.